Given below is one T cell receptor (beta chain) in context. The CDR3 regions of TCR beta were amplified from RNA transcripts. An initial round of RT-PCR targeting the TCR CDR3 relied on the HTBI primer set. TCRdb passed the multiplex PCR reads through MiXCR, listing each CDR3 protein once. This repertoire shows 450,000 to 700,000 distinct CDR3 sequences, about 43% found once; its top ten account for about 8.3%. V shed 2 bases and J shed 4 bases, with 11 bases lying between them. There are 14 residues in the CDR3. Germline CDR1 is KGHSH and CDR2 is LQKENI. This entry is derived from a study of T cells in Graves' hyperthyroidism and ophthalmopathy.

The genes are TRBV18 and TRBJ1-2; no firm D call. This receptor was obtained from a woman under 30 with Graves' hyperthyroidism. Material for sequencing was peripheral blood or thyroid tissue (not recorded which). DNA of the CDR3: TGTGCCAGCTCACCAATGGGGTCCAGCTATGGCTACACCTTC. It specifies CASSPMGSSYGYTF.